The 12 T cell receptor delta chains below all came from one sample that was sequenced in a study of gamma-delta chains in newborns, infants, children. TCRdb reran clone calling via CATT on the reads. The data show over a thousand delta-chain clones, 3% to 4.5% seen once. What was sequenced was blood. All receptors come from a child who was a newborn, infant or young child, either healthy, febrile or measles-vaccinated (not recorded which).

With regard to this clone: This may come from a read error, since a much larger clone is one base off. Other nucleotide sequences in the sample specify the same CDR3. The DNA for the CDR3 is TGTGCTCTTGGGGAAGTCATCGCTACCGATAAACTCATCTTC. Translating gives CALGEVIATDKLIF. This chain connects TRDV1 to TRDJ1; unclear D gene. The CDR3 runs to 14 residues. Germline CDR1 reads TSWWSYY; CDR2 reads QGS.

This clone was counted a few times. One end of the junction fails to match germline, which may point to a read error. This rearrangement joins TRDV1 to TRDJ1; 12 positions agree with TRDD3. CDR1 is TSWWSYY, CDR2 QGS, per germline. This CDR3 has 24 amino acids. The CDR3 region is CALGEWPSPLPHTGGYPRTNKLIF. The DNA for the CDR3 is TGTGCTCTTGGGGAATGGCCTTCCCCCCTCCCTCATACTGGGGGATACCCGCGCACCAATAAACTCATCTTT.

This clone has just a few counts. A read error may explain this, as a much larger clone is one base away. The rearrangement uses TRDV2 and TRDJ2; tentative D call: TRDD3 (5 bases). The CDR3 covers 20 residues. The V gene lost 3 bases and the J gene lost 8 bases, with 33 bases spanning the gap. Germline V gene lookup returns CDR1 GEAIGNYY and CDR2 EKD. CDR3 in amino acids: CACDGPRAGTPEPTAAQLFF. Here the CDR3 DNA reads TGTGCCTGTGACGGTCCCCGAGCTGGGACTCCCGAACCAACGGCGGCACAACTCTTCTTT.

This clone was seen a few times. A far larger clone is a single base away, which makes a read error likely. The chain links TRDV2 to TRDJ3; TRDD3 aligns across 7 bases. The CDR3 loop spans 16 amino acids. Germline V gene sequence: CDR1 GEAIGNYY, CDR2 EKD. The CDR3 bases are TGTGCCTGTGACTGGGGGAGCTCCTGGGGCACCCGACAGATGTTTTTC. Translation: CACDWGSSWGTRQMFF.

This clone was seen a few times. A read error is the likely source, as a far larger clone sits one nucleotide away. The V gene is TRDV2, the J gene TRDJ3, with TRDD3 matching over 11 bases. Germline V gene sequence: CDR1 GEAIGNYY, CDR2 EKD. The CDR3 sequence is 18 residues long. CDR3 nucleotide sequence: TGTGCCTGTGGCACCGTACTGGGGGATAAATGGGACACCCGACAGATGTTTTTC. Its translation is CACGTVLGDKWDTRQMFF.

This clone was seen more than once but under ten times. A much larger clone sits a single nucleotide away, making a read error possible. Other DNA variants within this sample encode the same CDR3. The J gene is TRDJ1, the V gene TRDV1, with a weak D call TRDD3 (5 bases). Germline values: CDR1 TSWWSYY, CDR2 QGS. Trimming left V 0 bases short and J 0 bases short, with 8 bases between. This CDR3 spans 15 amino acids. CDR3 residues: CALGELWGDTDKLIF. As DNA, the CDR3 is TGTGCTCTTGGGGAACTTTGGGGAGACACCGATAAACTCATCTTT.

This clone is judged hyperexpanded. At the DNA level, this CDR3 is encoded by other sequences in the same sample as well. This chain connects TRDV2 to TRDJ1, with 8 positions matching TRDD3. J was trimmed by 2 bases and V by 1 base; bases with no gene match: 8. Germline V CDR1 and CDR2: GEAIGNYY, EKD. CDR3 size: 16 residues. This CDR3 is CACDTRRDTKTDKLIF. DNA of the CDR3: TGTGCCTGTGACACGCGGCGGGATACGAAAACCGATAAACTCATCTTT.

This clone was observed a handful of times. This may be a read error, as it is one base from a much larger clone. The CDR3 protein is CACSWAYRVLGDPLTAQFFF. For the CDR3, the DNA is TGTGCCTGTAGCTGGGCCTACCGTGTACTGGGGGACCCTTTGACAGCACAATTCTTCTTT. This chain joins TRDV3 and TRDJ2; TRDD3 matches 9 bases. CDR1 TVYSNPD and CDR2 GDNSRS come from the germline V gene (reference sequence). This CDR3 contains 20 residues.

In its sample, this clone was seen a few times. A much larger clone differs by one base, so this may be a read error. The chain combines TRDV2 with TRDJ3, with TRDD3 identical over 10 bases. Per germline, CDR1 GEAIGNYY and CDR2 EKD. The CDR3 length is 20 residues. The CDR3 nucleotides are TGTGCCTGTGACTGGGGGATACTCCTCGTCCCCTCCTGGTACACCCGACAGATGTTTTTC. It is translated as CACDWGILLVPSWYTRQMFF.

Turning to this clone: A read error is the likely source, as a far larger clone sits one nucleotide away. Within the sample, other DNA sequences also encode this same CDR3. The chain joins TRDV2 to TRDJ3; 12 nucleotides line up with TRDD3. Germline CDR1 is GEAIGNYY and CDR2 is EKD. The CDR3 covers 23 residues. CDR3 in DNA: TGTGCCTGTGACCGGCCGGCTGGGGGATACGGAAGGGCGAGCTCCTGGGACACCCGACAAATGTTTTTC. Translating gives CACDRPAGGYGRASSWDTRQMFF.

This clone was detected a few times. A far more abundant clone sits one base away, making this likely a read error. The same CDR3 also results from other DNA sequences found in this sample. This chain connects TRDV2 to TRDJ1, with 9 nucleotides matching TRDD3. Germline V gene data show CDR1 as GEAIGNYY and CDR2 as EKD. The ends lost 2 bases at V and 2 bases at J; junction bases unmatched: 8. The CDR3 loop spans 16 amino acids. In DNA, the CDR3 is TGTGCCTGTGACAGGGCTGGGGGATGCAGGACCGATAAACTCATCTTT. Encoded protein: CACDRAGGCRTDKLIF.

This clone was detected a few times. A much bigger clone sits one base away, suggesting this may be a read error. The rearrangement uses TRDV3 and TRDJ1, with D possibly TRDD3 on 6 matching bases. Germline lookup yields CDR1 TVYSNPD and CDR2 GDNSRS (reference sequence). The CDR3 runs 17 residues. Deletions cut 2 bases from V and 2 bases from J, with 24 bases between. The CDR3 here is CAFWGPPLLGDTDKLIF. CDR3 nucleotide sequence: TGTGCCTTTTGGGGTCCCCCCTTACTTGGGGATACCGATAAACTCATCTTT.